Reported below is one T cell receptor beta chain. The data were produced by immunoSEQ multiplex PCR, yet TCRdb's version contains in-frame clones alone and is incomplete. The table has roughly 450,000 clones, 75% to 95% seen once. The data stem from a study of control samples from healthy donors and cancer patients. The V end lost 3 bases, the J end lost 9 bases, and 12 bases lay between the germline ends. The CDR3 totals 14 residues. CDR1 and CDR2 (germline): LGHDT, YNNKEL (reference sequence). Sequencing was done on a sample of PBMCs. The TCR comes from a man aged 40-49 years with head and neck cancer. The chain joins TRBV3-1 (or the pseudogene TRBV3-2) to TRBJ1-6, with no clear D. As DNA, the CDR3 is TGTGCCAGCAGCCATAGTACCTACGGTTCACCCCTCCACTTT. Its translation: CASSHSTYGSPLHF.